This TCR beta chain was captured in a study of vaccination and CD4 T cells after COVID-19. In the study overall: There were six male and four female convalescents, and two of them were Hispanic.

The CDR3 length is 15 residues. Germline V gene sequence: CDR1 MNHEY, CDR2 SMNVEV (reference sequence). This clonotype was recorded a few times. Its antigen is as yet unknown. The junction differs from germline at one of its ends, possibly a read error. The treatment was: 10-day PBMC culture with coronavirus spike peptide pools or control peptides (ViraFEST assay). The authors cultured approximately 2 million PBMCs per well with roughly 10 IU/ml IL-2 and about 10 ug/ml peptide pools. Sequenced with the Oncomine TCR Beta short-read assay was DNA taken from cultured CD4+ T cells. MiXCR was run by TCRdb on the PCR reads, yielding one entry per CDR3 protein. The sample lists approximately 15,000 distinct CDR3 sequences; about half were seen once.

The chain joins TRBV27 to TRBJ1-5; D not certain. The origin of this receptor is a human donor who had recovered from COVID-19. Sequenced sample: CD4+ T cells from blood, cultured in vitro. CDR3 loop: CTSSLGLYSNQPQHF. DNA for the CDR3: TGCACCAGCAGTTTAGGACTTTATAGCAATCAGCCCCAGCATTTT.